The subject of this entry is one TCR beta chain. Germline CDR1 SEHNR, CDR2 FQNEAQ (reference sequence). This CDR3 comprises 14 residues. V lost 4 bases and J 0 bases, leaving 10 bases between the germline ends. This specimen comes from a study of blood T cell repertoires in COVID-19. About the research overall: Collection of acute and convalescent COVID-19 samples took place in the United States, Italy and Spain. The cDNA or gDNA used as material had been derived from T cells, B-cell-depleted T cells, or PBMCs.

In the study's own analysis: By means of reference gene primer amplification, nucleated cell counts were estimated. Profiling relied on immunoSEQ multiplex PCR, and the TCRdb table lists in-frame clones only, not all of them. The V and J calls and clone size were taken over from that table, and D and trimming were inferred from the DNA. The sample consists of more than 110,000 clones, 80% to 85% of them appearing once. The chain couples TRBV7-9 to TRBJ2-7; D is uncertain. The sequence derives from a woman aged 55-69 years with acute or convalescent COVID-19. The sequenced sample was peripheral blood. The CDR3 sequence: CASSSDKSSYEQYF. CDR3 coding DNA: TGTGCCAGCAGCTCTGACAAGTCCTCCTACGAGCAGTACTTC.